A selection of T cell receptor beta chains follows, all from one sample in a study of T cell repertoires in cytomegalovirus infection. TCRdb re-called the reads through MiXCR, storing one row per CDR3 protein. The sample has some 440,000 distinct CDR3 sequences, about a third seen once. Sequencing was carried out using PBMCs. These receptors all stem from a human donor in good health (CMV status not recorded). Some clones in this sample may be carry-over from other donors' samples. The CDR3 runs from the conserved cysteine through the conserved F or W. The D gene is left open where the match is weak. The size field is filled for only some rows; it gives once, few, many or a size class.

>TRBV18|-|-|TRBJ1-2
TGTGCCAGCTCGTTCAGCAGGGACTATGGCTACACCTTC
CASSFSRDYGYTF
>TRBV19|-|-|TRBJ1-5
TGTGCCAGTAGTCTCACGGAGTATAGCAATCAGCCCCAGCATTTT
CASSLTEYSNQPQHF
>TRBV4-1|-|-|TRBJ2-7
TGCGCCAGCAGCTACACGACAGGCGCCTACGAGCAGTACTTC
CASSYTTGAYEQYF
>TRBV19|-|-|TRBJ2-2
TGTGCCAGTAGGTTGGATTCGAACACCGGGGAGCTGTTTTTT
CASRLDSNTGELFF
>TRBV29-1|-|-|TRBJ2-3
TGCAGCGTCGGACAGCGTAACACAGATACGCAGTATTTT
CSVGQRNTDTQYF
>TRBV28|-|many|TRBJ1-4
TGTGCCAGCTCCCTAAGGGTAGACGAAAAACTGTTTTTT
CASSLRVDEKLFF
>TRBV7-6|-|many|TRBJ1-5
TGTGCCAGCAGCCCAGGCCCGGTGGAGCGGAGCAATCAGCCCCAGCATTTT
CASSPGPVERSNQPQHF
>TRBV4-3|-|many|TRBJ2-4
TGCGCCAGCAGCCAAGAAACTCATACTCGGTCCAAAAACATTCAGTACTTC
CASSQETHTRSKNIQYF
>TRBV7-2|TRBD2|-|TRBJ2-2
TGTGCCAGCAGCGAAACCTGGCGGGGGGGGAGCACCGGGGAGCTGTTTTTT
CASSETWRGGSTGELFF
>TRBV7-7|TRBD2|-|TRBJ2-1
TGTGCTAGCAGCTTAGTTATGGGACTAGGGGACAATGAGCAGTTCTTC
CASSLVMGLGDNEQFF
>TRBV7-6|-|-|TRBJ2-7
TGTGCCAGCAGCTCCCGCGCAGGGGAGTTACCCTACGAGCAGTACTTC
CASSSRAGELPYEQYF
>TRBV7-2|-|few|TRBJ2-6
TGTGCCAGCAGCTTGGAGTTATCTTGGGCCAACGTCCTGACTTTC
CASSLELSWANVLTF
>TRBV14|-|few|TRBJ1-2
TGTGCCAGCAGCCAATCCCGGGGCCTCGGCTACACCTTC
CASSQSRGLGYTF
>TRBV19|-|few|TRBJ1-1
TGTGCCAGTATCGGCAGAGACAGAGGGGGAAAACTGCAACCCAGGAACACTGAAGCTTTCTTT
CASIGRDRGGKLQPRNTEAFF
>TRBV20-1|-|once|TRBJ1-5
TGCAGTGCCCCAGCACCCTTTCAGGTGGCCCAGCATTTT
CSAPAPFQVAQHF
>TRBV7-2|-|few|TRBJ2-6
TGTGCCAGCAGCTCCTCAGGAAGTTACTCTGGGGCCAACGTCCTGACTTTC
CASSSSGSYSGANVLTF
>TRBV4-1|-|-|TRBJ1-3
TGCGCCAGCAGCCAAGAACGGGCCCACGACACCACATACTTT
CASSQERAHDTTYF
>TRBV11-3|TRBD2|many|TRBJ2-1
TGTGCCAGCAGCCCATCACTAGCGGTCCACAATGAGCAGTTCTTC
CASSPSLAVHNEQFF
>TRBV4-1|-|many|TRBJ2-5
TGCGCCAGCAGCCAAGTTCCTTCCCCTGGGGAGACCCAGTACTTC
CASSQVPSPGETQYF
>TRBV6-2/TRBV6-3|TRBD1|few|TRBJ1-1
TGTGCCAGCATGGCGGTTACAGGGGGGGGTATGATGAACACTGAAGCTTTCTTT
CASMAVTGGGMMNTEAFF
>TRBV7-2|-|many|TRBJ1-2
TGTGCCAGCAGCTTAGGGGGGCCTGGCTACACCTTC
CASSLGGPGYTF
>TRBV19|-|-|TRBJ1-5
TGTGCCAGTAGTATCATAAATCAGCCCCAGCATTTT
CASSIINQPQHF
>TRBV29-1|-|-|TRBJ1-2
TGCAGCGTTGGGGATAGGGCTTCGAACTATGGCTACACCTTC
CSVGDRASNYGYTF
>TRBV9|-|-|TRBJ1-6
TGTGCCAGCAGCGACGTCGACAGGTATAATTCACCCCTCCACTTT
CASSDVDRYNSPLHF
>TRBV5-6|-|-|TRBJ1-2
TGTGCCAGCAGCTTGGTCAGGACCGACTATGGCTACACCTTC
CASSLVRTDYGYTF
>TRBV7-2|-|many|TRBJ1-2
TGTGCCAGCAGCTCCTCGGGTACTCCGAGGGGCTACACCTTC
CASSSSGTPRGYTF
>TRBV7-9|-|-|TRBJ2-1
TGTGCCAGCAGCACTTACAGGGGAGGTATGGTAAATGAGCAGTTCTTC
CASSTYRGGMVNEQFF
>TRBV12-3/TRBV12-4|-|few|TRBJ1-5
TGTGCCAGCAGCCTAAGGGGGGGGGTTAGCAATCAGCCCCAGCATTTT
CASSLRGGVSNQPQHF
>TRBV20-1|TRBD1|few|TRBJ2-1
TGCAGTCCGCCGACAGGGGGGTCCTACAATGAGCAGTTCTTC
CSPPTGGSYNEQFF
>TRBV5-4|TRBD1|many|TRBJ1-1
TGTGCCAGCAGCTTTGGGACAGGCATTCCAATGAACACTGAAGCTTTCTTT
CASSFGTGIPMNTEAFF
>TRBV12-3/TRBV12-4|-|many|TRBJ2-2
TGTGCCAGCAGTTTAGGGCAATGGAACACCGGGGAGCTGTTTTTT
CASSLGQWNTGELFF
>TRBV28|-|few|TRBJ1-5
TGTGCCAGCAGTTTTTTCACAGGACCGATGGGGGGTCGTAGCAATCAGCCCCAGCATTTT
CASSFFTGPMGGRSNQPQHF
>TRBV12-3/TRBV12-4|-|-|TRBJ1-2
TGTGCCAGCACCGTGACGGGGGGTGCTGAAGGCTACACCTTC
CASTVTGGAEGYTF
>TRBV20-1|-|few|TRBJ1-5
TGCAGTTCCCGGGAGGGGATTAATCAGCCCCAGCATTTT
CSSREGINQPQHF
>TRBV6-1|-|many|TRBJ2-3
TGTGCCAGCAGTCTCTCCCGCGGGCGCACAGATACGCAGTATTTT
CASSLSRGRTDTQYF
>TRBV5-1|-|-|TRBJ1-1
TGCGCCAGCAGCATTAGGGACGGCTACACTGAAGCTTTCTTT
CASSIRDGYTEAFF
>TRBV2|-|-|TRBJ2-2
TGTGCCAGCAGACACGGGCAGGCGCGGAACACCGGGGAGCTGTTTTTT
CASRHGQARNTGELFF
>TRBV5-1|-|-|TRBJ1-1
TGCGCCAGCCGGGGGGGATCTGAAGCTTTCTTT
CASRGGSEAFF
>TRBV19|TRBD1|few|TRBJ1-1
TGTGCCAGTAGTATAAAGCGGTTCCCCAGGGGGACGAACACTGAAGCTTTCTTT
CASSIKRFPRGTNTEAFF
>TRBV7-6|TRBD1|few|TRBJ2-2
TGTGCCAGCAGCCTCAGACAGGGGGCGGAGGTCGGGGAGCTGTTTTTT
CASSLRQGAEVGELFF
>TRBV11-3|-|few|TRBJ1-2
TGTGCCAGCAGCGCCCCTGCCACGGACATCTATGGCTACACCTTC
CASSAPATDIYGYTF
>TRBV4-2|-|-|TRBJ2-5
TGTGCCAGCAGCCAAGACGAACAGCTCAAGACCCAGTACTTC
CASSQDEQLKTQYF
>TRBV14|TRBD1|few|TRBJ2-1
TGTGCCAGCAGCCAAGAAAGTATAAGGAACAGGGGATTAAATGAGCAGTTCTTC
CASSQESIRNRGLNEQFF
>TRBV27|-|few|TRBJ2-7
TGTGCCAGCAGTTTATCGCCGGGTGGCTTCGCCTACGAGCAGTACTTC
CASSLSPGGFAYEQYF
>TRBV7-3|TRBD2|-|TRBJ2-3
TGTGCCAGCAGCACACGTAGCGGGGGGGAAGAAGATACGCAGTATTTT
CASSTRSGGEEDTQYF
>TRBV12-3/TRBV12-4|TRBD1|few|TRBJ1-5
TGTGCCAGCAGTCAATGGCTGGGAGGGACAGGGGTCTCATCGCCCCAGCATTTT
CASSQWLGGTGVSSPQHF